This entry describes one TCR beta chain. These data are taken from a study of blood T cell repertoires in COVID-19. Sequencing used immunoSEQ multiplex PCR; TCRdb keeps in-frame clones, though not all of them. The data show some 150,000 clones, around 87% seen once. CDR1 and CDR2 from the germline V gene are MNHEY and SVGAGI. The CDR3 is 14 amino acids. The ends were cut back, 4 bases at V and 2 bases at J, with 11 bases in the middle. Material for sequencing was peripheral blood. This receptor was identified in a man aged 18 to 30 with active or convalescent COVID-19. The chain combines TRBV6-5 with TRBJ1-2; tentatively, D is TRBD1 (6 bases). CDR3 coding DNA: TGTGCCAGCAGTTCCTGGACAGACAACTATGGCTACACCTTC. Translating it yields CASSSWTDNYGYTF.